Listed here are 10 T cell receptor beta chains from one sample, sequenced in a study of a mutant IDH1 vaccine in newly diagnosed glioma. Their specific antigens are unknown. Clones were read by immunoSEQ multiplex PCR, and TCRdb kept only the in-frame ones, dropping some. This sample carries about 50,000 clones, about 88% of them seen once, and the ten largest clones take roughly 4.5%. Time point denoted: week 47, end of study. The vaccine gave 300 ug of a 20-mer mutant IDH1 peptide subcutaneously per dose. Sequencing was performed on PBMCs, taken from a glioma patient whose treatment included an IDH1 peptide vaccine. These receptors came from a woman aged 25 to 39 with glioma. Some clones in this sample may be carry-over from other donors' samples.

V gene TRBV11-2 combines with J gene TRBJ2-5; 9 bases are shared with TRBD1. Germline V CDR1 and CDR2: SGHAT, FQNNGV. Trimming at V came to 5 bases and at J to 3 bases, leaving 10 bases not matched to a gene. The length of the CDR3 is 16 residues. The CDR3 is CASSAFDRGDEETQYF. The CDR3 DNA is TGTGCCAGCAGCGCTTTTGACAGGGGGGATGAAGAGACCCAGTACTTC. The whole variable domain, filled in from reference TRBV11-2 and TRBJ2-5, reads EAGVAQSPRYKIIEKRQSVAFWCNPISGHATLYWYQQILGQGPKLLIQFQNNGVVDDSQLPKDRFSAERLKGVDSTLKIQPAKLEDSAVYLCASSAFDRGDEETQYFGPGTRLLVL.

J is TRBJ1-4 and V is TRBV18, with 9 bases aligning to TRBD1. Germline CDR1 KGHSH, CDR2 LQKENI. V was pared by 6 bases and J by 8 bases, with 10 bases of the junction left unmatched. CDR3 length: 15 amino acids. The CDR3 here is CASSLGTGTGEKLFF. CDR3 in DNA: TGTGCCAGCTCGCTTGGGACAGGGACTGGCGAAAAACTGTTTTTT.

The chain joins TRBV18 to TRBJ2-7, with D perhaps matching TRBD2 (5 bases). The germline V gene encodes CDR1 KGHSH and CDR2 LQKENI. The CDR3 spans 14 residues. The germline V and J ends were trimmed by 1 base and 5 bases, with 12 bases remaining between them. The CDR3 DNA is TGTGCCAGCTCACCACGGGGAGCGGAGGACGAGCAGTACTTC. Protein: CASSPRGAEDEQYF.

This clone was detected only once. This rearrangement joins TRBV9 to TRBJ1-1; 9 bases are a match to TRBD1. Germline lookup yields CDR1 SGDLS and CDR2 YYNGEE. This CDR3 is 14 amino acids long. Germline trimming cut 3 bases from V and 5 bases from J; bases unmatched to any gene: 5. This CDR3 reads CASSGGTGLTEAFF. The CDR3 DNA reads as TGTGCCAGCAGCGGCGGGACAGGGCTGACTGAAGCTTTCTTT.

The rearrangement uses TRBV2 and TRBJ1-4; the D is unclear. V was cut by 6 bases and J by 7 bases, with 12 bases left in between. This CDR3 spans 13 amino acids. Germline values: CDR1 SNHLY, CDR2 FYNNEI. The DNA of the CDR3 is TGTGCCAGCAGGGCTTTGGCGGGTGAAAAACTGTTTTTT. This sequence encodes CASRALAGEKLFF.

The rearrangement links TRBV6-1 to TRBJ2-7; unclear D gene. This CDR3 contains 14 residues. V lost 6 bases and J lost 0, with 12 bases in between. The germline CDR1 and CDR2 sequences are MNHNS and SASEGT. CDR3 loop: CASSQSGGSYEQYF. The DNA for the CDR3 is TGTGCCAGCAGCCAATCTGGCGGCTCCTACGAGCAGTACTTC.

This clone appeared a few times. V usage is TRBV14 and J usage is TRBJ1-3; no reliable D call. Germline lookup yields CDR1 SGHDN and CDR2 FVKESK. V was pared by 5 bases and J by 7 bases, with 15 bases between. The CDR3 totals 14 residues. In nucleotides, the CDR3 is TGTGCCAGCAGCGGGGTCGAGATTCTTAACACCATATATTTT. This encodes CASSGVEILNTIYF.

The CDR3 coding sequence is TGTGCCAGCAGTTTTGCCGGGGCCTCCACTGAAGCTTTCTTT. Translation gives CASSFAGASTEAFF. This rearrangement joins TRBV27 to TRBJ1-1; D is perhaps TRBD1 (5 bases). V lost 3 bases, J lost 4 bases, and 12 bases lay in between. The CDR3 sequence is 14 residues long. Germline values: CDR1 MNHEY, CDR2 SMNVEV (reference sequence).

This chain links TRBV9 with TRBJ2-7; 7 bases agree with TRBD1. The germline V gene has CDR1 SGDLS and CDR2 YYNGEE. This CDR3 is built from 15 residues. Unmatched junction bases numbered 5, after V lost 0 bases and J lost 2 bases. This CDR3 reads CASSVEGDSTYEQYF. The CDR3 nucleotides read TGTGCCAGCAGCGTAGAAGGGGACAGTACCTACGAGCAGTACTTC.

V usage is TRBV7-9 and J usage is TRBJ1-1; weak D call: TRBD1 (6 bases). V lost 8 bases to trimming and J lost 4 bases, with 11 bases between them. Germline CDR1 and CDR2: SEHNR and FQNEAQ (reference sequence). The CDR3 is made up of 12 amino acids. Here the CDR3 reads CASGRGITEAFF. Here the CDR3 DNA reads TGTGCCAGCGGCAGGGGAATCACTGAAGCTTTCTTT.